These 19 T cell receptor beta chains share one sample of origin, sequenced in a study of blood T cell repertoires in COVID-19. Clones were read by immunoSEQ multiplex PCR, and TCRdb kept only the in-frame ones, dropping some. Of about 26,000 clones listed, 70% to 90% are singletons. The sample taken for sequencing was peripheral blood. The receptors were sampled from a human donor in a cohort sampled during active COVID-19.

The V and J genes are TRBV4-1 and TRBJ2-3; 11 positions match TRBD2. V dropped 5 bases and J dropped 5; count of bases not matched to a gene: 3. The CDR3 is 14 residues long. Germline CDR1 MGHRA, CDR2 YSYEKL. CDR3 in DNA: TGCGCCAGCAGCTTAGCGGGGGGGGTAGATACGCAGTATTTT. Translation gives CASSLAGGVDTQYF.

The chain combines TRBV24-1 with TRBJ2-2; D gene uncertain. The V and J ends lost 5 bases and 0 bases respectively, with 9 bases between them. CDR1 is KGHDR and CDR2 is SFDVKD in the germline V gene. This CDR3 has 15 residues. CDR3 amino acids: CATSAKPANTGELFF. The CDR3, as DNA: TGTGCCACCAGTGCTAAACCCGCGAACACCGGGGAGCTGTTTTTT.

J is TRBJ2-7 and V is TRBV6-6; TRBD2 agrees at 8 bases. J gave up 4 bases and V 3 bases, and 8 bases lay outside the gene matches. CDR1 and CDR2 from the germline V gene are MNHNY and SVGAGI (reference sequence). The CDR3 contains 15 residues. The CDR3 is CASSYSGAGKYEQYF. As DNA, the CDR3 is TGTGCCAGCAGTTATAGCGGGGCAGGGAAGTACGAGCAGTACTTC.

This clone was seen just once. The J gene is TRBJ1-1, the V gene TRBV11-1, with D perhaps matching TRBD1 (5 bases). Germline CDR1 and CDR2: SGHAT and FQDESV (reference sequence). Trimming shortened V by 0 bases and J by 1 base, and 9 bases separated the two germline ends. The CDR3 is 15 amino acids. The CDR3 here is CASSLARGRNTEAFF. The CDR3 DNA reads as TGTGCCAGCAGCTTAGCGCGGGGCAGGAACACTGAAGCTTTCTTT.

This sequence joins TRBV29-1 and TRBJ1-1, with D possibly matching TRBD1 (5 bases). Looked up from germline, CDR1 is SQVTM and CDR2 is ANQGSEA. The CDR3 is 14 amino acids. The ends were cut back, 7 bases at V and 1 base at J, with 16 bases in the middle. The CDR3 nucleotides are TGCAGCGCCGGCCCGGGACTGCAGAACACTGAAGCTTTCTTT. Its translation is CSAGPGLQNTEAFF.

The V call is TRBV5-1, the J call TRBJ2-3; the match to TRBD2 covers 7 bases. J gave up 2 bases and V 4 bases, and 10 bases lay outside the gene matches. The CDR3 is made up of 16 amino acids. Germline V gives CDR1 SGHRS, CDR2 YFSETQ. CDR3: CASSRPGTTSTDTQYF. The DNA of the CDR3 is TGCGCCAGCAGCAGGCCCGGGACTACCTCCACAGATACGCAGTATTTT. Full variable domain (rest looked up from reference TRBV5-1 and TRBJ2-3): KAGVTQTPRYLIKTRGQQVTLSCSPISGHRSVSWYQQTPGQGLQFLFEYFSETQRNKGNFPGRFSGRQFSNSRSEMNVSTLELGDSALYLCASSRPGTTSTDTQYFGPGTRLTVL.

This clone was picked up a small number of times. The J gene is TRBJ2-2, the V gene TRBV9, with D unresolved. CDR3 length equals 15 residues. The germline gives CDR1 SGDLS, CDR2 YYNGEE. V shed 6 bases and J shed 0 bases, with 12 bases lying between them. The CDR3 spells CASTTFSANTGELFF. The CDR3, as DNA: TGTGCCAGCACGACGTTCAGCGCGAACACCGGGGAGCTGTTTTTT.

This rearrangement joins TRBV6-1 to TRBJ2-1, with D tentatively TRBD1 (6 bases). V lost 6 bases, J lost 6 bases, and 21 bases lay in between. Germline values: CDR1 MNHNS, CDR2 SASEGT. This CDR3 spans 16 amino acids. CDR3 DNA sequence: TGTGCCAGCAGAGAAAACAGGGAAAGGGGGTTCAATGAGCAGTTCTTC. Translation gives CASRENRERGFNEQFF.

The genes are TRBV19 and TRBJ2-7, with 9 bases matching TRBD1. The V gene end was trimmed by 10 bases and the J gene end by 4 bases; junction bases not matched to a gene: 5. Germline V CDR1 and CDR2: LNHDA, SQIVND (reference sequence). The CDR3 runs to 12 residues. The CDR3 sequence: CATRDRAYEQYF. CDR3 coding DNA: TGTGCCACAAGGGACAGGGCGTACGAGCAGTACTTC.

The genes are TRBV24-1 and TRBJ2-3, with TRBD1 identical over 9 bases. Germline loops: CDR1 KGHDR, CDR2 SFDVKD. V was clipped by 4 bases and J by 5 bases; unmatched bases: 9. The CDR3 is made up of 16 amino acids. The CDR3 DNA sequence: TGTGCCACCAGTGAAACCGGGACAGGGTCCTTAGATACGCAGTATTTT. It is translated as CATSETGTGSLDTQYF.

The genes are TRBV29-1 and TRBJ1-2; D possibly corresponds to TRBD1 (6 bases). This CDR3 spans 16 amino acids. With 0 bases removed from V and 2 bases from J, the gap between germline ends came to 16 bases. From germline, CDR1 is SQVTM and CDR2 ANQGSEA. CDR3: CSVEDRGGRKNYGYTF. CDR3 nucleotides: TGCAGCGTTGAAGATCGGGGGGGCAGAAAAAACTATGGCTACACCTTC.

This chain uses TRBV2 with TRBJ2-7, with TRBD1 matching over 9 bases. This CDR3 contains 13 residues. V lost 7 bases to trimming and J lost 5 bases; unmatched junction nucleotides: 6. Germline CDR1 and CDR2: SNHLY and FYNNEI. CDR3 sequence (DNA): TGTGCCAGCAAGGGGACAGGGAGGGACGAGCAGTACTTC. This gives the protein CASKGTGRDEQYF.

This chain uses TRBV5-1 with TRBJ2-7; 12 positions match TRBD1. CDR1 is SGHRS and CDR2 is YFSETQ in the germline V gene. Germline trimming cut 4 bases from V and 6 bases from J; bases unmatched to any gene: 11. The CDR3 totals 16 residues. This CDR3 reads CASSLGQGAYGGEQYF. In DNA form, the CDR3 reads TGCGCCAGCAGCCTGGGACAGGGGGCGTACGGCGGCGAGCAGTACTTC.

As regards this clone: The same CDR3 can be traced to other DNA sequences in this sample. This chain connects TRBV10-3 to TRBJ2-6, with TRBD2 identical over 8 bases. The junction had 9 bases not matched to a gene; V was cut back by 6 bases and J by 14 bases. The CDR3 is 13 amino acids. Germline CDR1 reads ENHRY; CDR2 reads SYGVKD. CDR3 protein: CAIRGGAGDFLTF. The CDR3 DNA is TGTGCCATCAGGGGGGGAGCGGGGGATTTCCTGACTTTC.

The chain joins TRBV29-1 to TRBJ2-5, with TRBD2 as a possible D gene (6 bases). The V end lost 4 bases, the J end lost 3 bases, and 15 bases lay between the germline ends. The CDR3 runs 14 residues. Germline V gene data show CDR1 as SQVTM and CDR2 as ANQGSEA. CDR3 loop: CSVVDYGLKETQYF. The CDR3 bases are TGCAGCGTTGTGGACTACGGACTAAAAGAGACCCAGTACTTC.

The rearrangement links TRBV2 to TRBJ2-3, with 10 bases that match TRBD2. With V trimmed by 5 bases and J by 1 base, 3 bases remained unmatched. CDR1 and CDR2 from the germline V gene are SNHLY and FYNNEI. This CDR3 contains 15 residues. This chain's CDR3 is CASSTGTSGTDTQYF. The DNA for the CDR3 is TGTGCCAGCAGTACCGGGACTAGCGGCACAGATACGCAGTATTTT.

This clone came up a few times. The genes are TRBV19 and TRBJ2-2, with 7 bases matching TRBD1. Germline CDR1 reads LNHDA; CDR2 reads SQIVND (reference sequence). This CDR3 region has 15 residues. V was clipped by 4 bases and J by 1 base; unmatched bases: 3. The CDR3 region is CASSRDSLNTGELFF. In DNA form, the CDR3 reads TGTGCCAGTAGTAGGGACAGCCTGAACACCGGGGAGCTGTTTTTT. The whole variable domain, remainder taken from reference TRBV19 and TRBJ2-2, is DGGITQSPKYLFRKEGQNVTLSCEQNLNHDAMYWYRQDPGQGLRLIYYSQIVNDFQKGDIAEGYSVSREKKESFPLTVTSAQKNPTAFYLCASSRDSLNTGELFFGEGSRLTVL.

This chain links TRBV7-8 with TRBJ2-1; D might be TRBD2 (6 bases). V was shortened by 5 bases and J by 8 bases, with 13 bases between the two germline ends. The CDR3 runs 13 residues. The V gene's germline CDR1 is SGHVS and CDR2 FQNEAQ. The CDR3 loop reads CASSNRGTHEQFF. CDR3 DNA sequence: TGTGCCAGCAGCAATCGCGGGACCCATGAGCAGTTCTTC.

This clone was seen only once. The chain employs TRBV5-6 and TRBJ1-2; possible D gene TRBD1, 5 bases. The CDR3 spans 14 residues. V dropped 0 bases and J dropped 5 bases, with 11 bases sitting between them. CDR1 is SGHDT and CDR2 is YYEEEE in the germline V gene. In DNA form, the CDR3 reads TGTGCCAGCAGCTTGGGACAGACCGGATATGGCTACACCTTC. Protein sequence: CASSLGQTGYGYTF.